One and the same sample provided the 22 T cell receptor beta chains below, sequenced in a study of blood T cell repertoires in COVID-19. The assay was immunoSEQ multiplex PCR, and TCRdb's table has in-frame clones only and misses some. This sample yields some 170,000 clones, of which approximately 83% are seen a single time; roughly 9.1% belongs to the top ten. The sequenced sample consisted of peripheral blood. All receptors come from a woman aged 80 or over with active or convalescent COVID-19.

The V gene is TRBV18, the J gene TRBJ2-5; 9 positions match TRBD1. V dropped 6 bases and J dropped 2; count of bases not matched to a gene: 4. Germline CDR1 KGHSH, CDR2 LQKENI. The CDR3 length is 14 residues. This CDR3 reads CASSKGQGQETQYF. The DNA of the CDR3 is TGTGCCAGCTCTAAGGGACAGGGTCAAGAGACCCAGTACTTC.

V and J are TRBV4-3 and TRBJ1-1, with D possibly matching TRBD1 (5 bases). Germline V gene lookup returns CDR1 LGHNA and CDR2 YSLEER. The V end was cut by 0 bases, the J end by 4 bases, with 9 bases between. The CDR3 runs 14 residues. The CDR3 loop reads CASSQDGRGTEAFF. CDR3 coding DNA: TGCGCCAGCAGCCAAGACGGAAGGGGCACTGAAGCTTTCTTT.

V and J are TRBV19 and TRBJ1-2; D is perhaps TRBD1 (5 bases). V lost 5 bases and J lost 8, with 15 bases in between. The CDR3 has 13 amino acids. Germline V gene data show CDR1 as LNHDA and CDR2 as SQIVND (reference sequence). CDR3 region: CASSYDKGLGYTF. Written as DNA, the CDR3 is TGTGCCAGTAGTTACGACAAGGGGCTAGGCTACACCTTC.

This clone was seen a few times. The chain uses TRBV5-1 and TRBJ2-2, with TRBD1 identical over 7 bases. The trim removed 3 bases at V and 5 bases at J, leaving 1 base unmatched. There are 13 residues in the CDR3. The germline CDR1 and CDR2 sequences are SGHRS and YFSETQ. CDR3 nucleotides: TGCGCCAGCAGCTGGGACAGAACCGGGGAGCTGTTTTTT. This translates into CASSWDRTGELFF.

The gene calls are TRBV18 and TRBJ2-1, with 14 bases lining up with TRBD2. Trimming at V came to 6 bases and at J to 10 bases, leaving 23 bases not matched to a gene. This CDR3 has 20 amino acids. CDR1 and CDR2 (germline): KGHSH, LQKENI. CDR3 sequence reads: CASSFKGTARGTSGGNEQFF. The DNA of the CDR3 is TGTGCCAGCTCCTTCAAAGGGACTGCCCGGGGGACTAGCGGGGGCAACGAGCAGTTCTTC.

The V gene is TRBV4-2, the J gene TRBJ2-2; 14 bases fit TRBD2. V gave up 4 bases and J gave up 0 bases; unmatched junction bases: 7. CDR1 LGHNA and CDR2 YNFKEQ come from the germline V gene. This CDR3 is 19 amino acids long. In DNA form, the CDR3 reads TGTGCCAGCAGCCCAATGAGGACTAGCGGGGGGCCGAACACCGGGGAGCTGTTTTTT. It is translated as CASSPMRTSGGPNTGELFF.

Comment on this clone: The same CDR3 is also encoded by other DNA sequences in this sample. The chain recombines TRBV7-2 with TRBJ2-1; TRBD2 agrees at 7 bases. The CDR3 sequence is 11 residues long. The V gene end was trimmed by 3 bases and the J gene end by 10 bases; junction bases not matched to a gene: 0. Germline V lookup: CDR1 SGHTA, CDR2 FQGNSA. CDR3 sequence reads: CASSLGGEQFF. The CDR3 nucleotides are TGTGCCAGCAGCTTGGGGGGGGAGCAGTTCTTC.

V gene TRBV27 combines with J gene TRBJ1-2; D is perhaps TRBD1 (5 bases). There are 14 residues in the CDR3. V gave up 3 bases and J gave up 8 bases, with 16 bases separating them. The germline gives CDR1 MNHEY, CDR2 SMNVEV (reference sequence). The DNA for the CDR3 is TGTGCCAGCAGTTTTTTTGGGGCAGGGTGGGGCTACACCTTC. It encodes CASSFFGAGWGYTF.

The count of this clone is one. This rearrangement joins TRBV19 to TRBJ1-6; D possibly corresponds to TRBD1 (5 bases). This CDR3 is built from 14 residues. The V gene's germline CDR1 is LNHDA and CDR2 SQIVND (reference sequence). V lost 5 bases, J lost 7 bases, and 12 bases lay in between. CDR3 sequence reads: CASSERGGNSPLHF. The CDR3 DNA reads as TGTGCCAGTAGTGAGAGGGGAGGGAATTCACCCCTCCACTTT.

This clone has more than one count but fewer than ten. V gene TRBV19 combines with J gene TRBJ1-6, with D maybe TRBD1 (5 bases). Germline V gene sequence: CDR1 LNHDA, CDR2 SQIVND (reference sequence). CDR3 size: 16 residues. V lost 10 bases and J lost 3, with 19 bases in between. CDR3 region: CATLPDTSSYNSPLHF. CDR3 nucleotides: TGTGCCACCCTCCCGGACACCTCCAGCTATAATTCACCCCTCCACTTT.

This clone came up once. The V call is TRBV6-5, the J call TRBJ2-1; TRBD1 is a possible D gene (6 bases). CDR1 and CDR2 from the germline V gene are MNHEY and SVGAGI. With 8 bases removed from V and 7 bases from J, the gap between germline ends came to 12 bases. CDR3 length: 12 amino acids. As DNA, the CDR3 is TGTGCCAGCCTTGGACAGTTGAATGAGCAGTTCTTC. Encoded protein: CASLGQLNEQFF.

This clone was observed a single time. The chain has TRBV27 and TRBJ2-3; possibly TRBD2 for D (6 bases). Germline CDR1 MNHEY, CDR2 SMNVEV (reference sequence). This CDR3 has 15 amino acids. V lost 5 bases and J lost 6, with 18 bases in between. CDR3 bases: TGTGCCAGCAGTCGCTCATGGGGGGTGGTGGATACGCAGTATTTT. The encoded protein is CASSRSWGVVDTQYF.

The chain carries TRBV5-1 and TRBJ2-1; 11 bases line up with TRBD2. The V and J ends lost 7 bases and 5 bases, in that order; junction bases with no gene match: 5. The CDR3 loop spans 14 amino acids. Germline CDR1 and CDR2: SGHRS and YFSETQ. The CDR3 reads CASFGTSGNNEQFF. The CDR3 DNA reads as TGCGCCAGCTTTGGGACTAGCGGTAACAATGAGCAGTTCTTC.

The V call is TRBV3-1 (or the pseudogene TRBV3-2), the J call TRBJ1-5; tentative D call: TRBD1 (5 bases). Trimming shortened V by 0 bases and J by 7 bases, and 13 bases separated the two germline ends. Germline CDR1 reads LGHDT; CDR2 reads YNNKEL (reference sequence). The CDR3 totals 15 residues. As DNA, the CDR3 is TGTGCCAGCAGCCAAGATGGGCAGGGCTACCAGCCCCAGCATTTT. This codes for CASSQDGQGYQPQHF.

A few counts support this clone. The chain uses TRBV25-1 and TRBJ1-1; TRBD1 might be the D (5 bases). The CDR3 sequence is 12 residues long. Between the trimmed V and J ends, which lost 4 bases and 8 bases, there was a span of 11 bases. The germline CDR1 and CDR2 sequences are MGHDK and SYGVNS. In DNA, the CDR3 is TGTGCCAGCAGTGCGCAGGGTTTCGAAGCTTTCTTT. Its translation: CASSAQGFEAFF.

This chain uses TRBV6-5 with TRBJ1-4; TRBD1 is a possible D gene (6 bases). Germline CDR1 and CDR2: MNHEY and SVGAGI. V shed 11 bases and J shed 5 bases, with 21 bases lying between them. CDR3 size: 15 residues. The CDR3: CAVERQDIGNEKLFF. CDR3 DNA sequence: TGTGCCGTCGAGAGACAGGATATTGGAAATGAAAAACTGTTTTTT.

J is TRBJ1-4 and V is TRBV7-8; D uncertain. The CDR3 totals 17 residues. The germline V and J ends were trimmed by 5 bases and 8 bases, with 24 bases remaining between them. CDR1 is SGHVS, CDR2 FQNEAQ, per germline. The CDR3 loop reads CASSIYRVTYTPEKLFF. CDR3 nucleotides: TGTGCCAGCAGCATATACCGGGTGACTTACACGCCCGAAAAACTGTTTTTT.

J is TRBJ1-2 and V is TRBV4-2, with D perhaps TRBD1 (5 bases). V gave up 0 bases and J gave up 5 bases, with 16 bases separating them. The CDR3 runs to 16 residues. In germline, CDR1 is LGHNA, CDR2 YNFKEQ. The CDR3 nucleotides read TGTGCCAGCAGCCAAGAAGGGGTACCGGGAGGGTATGGCTACACCTTC. This encodes CASSQEGVPGGYGYTF.

This clone is a singleton in its sample. The chain uses TRBV10-3 and TRBJ2-7; 7 bases agree with TRBD1. CDR1 is ENHRY and CDR2 is SYGVKD in the germline V gene. The CDR3 is 13 amino acids. Germline trimming cut 10 bases from V and 4 bases from J; bases unmatched to any gene: 10. CDR3 residues: CATAYDRAYEQYF. As DNA, the CDR3 is TGTGCCACCGCCTACGACAGGGCGTACGAGCAGTACTTC.

This chain joins TRBV5-4 and TRBJ1-2; 7 nucleotides agree with TRBD1. Germline CDR1 and CDR2: SGHNT and YYREEE (reference sequence). The length of the CDR3 is 16 residues. V dropped 0 bases and J dropped 6; count of bases not matched to a gene: 11. CDR3 residues: CASSLARQGEVNGYTF. CDR3 nucleotides: TGTGCCAGCAGCTTGGCGCGGCAGGGGGAAGTTAATGGCTACACCTTC.

This clone was picked up a small number of times. The chain has TRBV18 and TRBJ2-1; 7 bases map to TRBD1. Germline V gene lookup returns CDR1 KGHSH and CDR2 LQKENI. V dropped 4 bases and J dropped 7; count of bases not matched to a gene: 1. This CDR3 comprises 12 residues. CDR3 in amino acids: CASSQDRNEQFF. CDR3 DNA: TGTGCCAGCTCACAGGACAGGAATGAGCAGTTCTTC. Together with reference TRBV18 and TRBJ2-1, the CDR3 gives the full variable domain: NAGVMQNPRHLVRRRGQEARLRCSPMKGHSHVYWYRQLPEEGLKFMVYLQKENIIDESGMPKERFSAEFPKEGPSILRIQQVVRGDSAAYFCASSQDRNEQFFGPGTRLTVL.

V is TRBV7-2 and J is TRBJ1-1; D may be TRBD1 (5 bases). V lost 2 bases and J lost 2, with 6 bases in between. Germline V gene lookup returns CDR1 SGHTA and CDR2 FQGNSA. The CDR3 sequence is 13 residues long. The CDR3 sequence is CASSLTGNTEAFF. As DNA, the CDR3 is TGTGCCAGCAGCTTAACAGGCAACACTGAAGCTTTCTTT.